The 12 T cell receptor beta chains listed next were all sequenced from one sample in a study of T cells expressing NK-cell markers. After re-calling the 5' RACE reads, TCRdb lists one entry per CDR3 protein, DNA absent. This listing includes over 100,000 distinct CDR3 sequences. The sequenced material came from blood T cells: a sorted CD56 or NKG2C T cell subset, CD4+ or CD8+ T cells, or bulk PBMC T cells (not recorded which). The receptor set was obtained from a woman aged 18-70 years in good health.

V and J are TRBV29-1 and TRBJ2-3; TCRdb outputs TRBD1, but without DNA this stays unchecked. Germline CDR1 reads SQVTM; CDR2 reads ANQGSEA. The CDR3 has 15 residues. CDR3 loop: CSVEGAGAHTDTQYF.

V and J are TRBV5-8 and TRBJ2-1; there is no DNA to check the TCRdb D call of TRBD2. The germline V gene encodes CDR1 SGHTS and CDR2 YDEGEE. The CDR3 runs 15 residues. The CDR3 is CASTHGTDPWNEQFF.

The gene calls are TRBV6-5 and TRBJ2-5; checking the TCRdb D call of TRBD1 is not possible without DNA. Germline CDR1 and CDR2: MNHEY and SVGAGI. The length of the CDR3 is 18 residues. The CDR3 loop is CASWSPWEGAQGTETQYF.

This rearrangement joins TRBV4-3 to TRBJ2-6. The CDR3 sequence is 16 residues long. Germline assignment: CDR1 LGHNA and CDR2 YSLEER. The CDR3 protein is CASSQTVGSGANVLTF.

This chain joins TRBV10-3 and TRBJ2-3; TCRdb reports TRBD2, a call that lacks DNA to check it against. The CDR3 runs to 15 residues. The germline gives CDR1 ENHRY, CDR2 SYGVKD. The CDR3 protein is CAIRGVGSSQDTQYF.

V gene TRBV20-1 combines with J gene TRBJ2-1; TCRdb's D call of TRBD1 is untestable without DNA. Germline CDR1 is DFQATT and CDR2 is SNEGSKA (reference sequence). The CDR3 has 15 amino acids. The CDR3 here is CSATPATRGGDEQFF.

The chain recombines TRBV5-8 with TRBJ2-5. In germline, CDR1 is SGHTS, CDR2 YDEGEE. This CDR3 region has 15 residues. CDR3 in amino acids: CASSTYQFRTGTQYF.

The chain recombines TRBV7-2 with TRBJ2-1; absent DNA, TCRdb's TRBD2 call cannot be checked. CDR1 and CDR2 (germline): SGHTA, FQGNSA. CDR3 size: 17 residues. CDR3 region: CASSPGTSGGYIGEQFF.

The chain employs TRBV20-1 and TRBJ2-3; checking the TCRdb D call of TRBD2 is not possible without DNA. Germline CDR1 and CDR2: DFQATT and SNEGSKA (reference sequence). This CDR3 spans 13 amino acids. The CDR3 sequence is CSASSGMSDTQYF.

This chain joins TRBV4-3 and TRBJ1-2; TCRdb selects TRBD1, and the lack of DNA leaves this call unchecked. Germline CDR1 reads LGHNA; CDR2 reads YSLEER. This CDR3 has 14 amino acids. CDR3 residues: CASSPDLGQTSYTF.

V usage is TRBV7-8 and J usage is TRBJ2-7; TCRdb reports TRBD2, a call that lacks DNA to check it against. The CDR3 covers 18 residues. From germline, CDR1 is SGHVS and CDR2 FQNEAQ. The CDR3 is CASSLGVPGRALSYEQYF. Looking up the rest from reference TRBV7-8 and TRBJ2-7 gives the full variable domain: GAGVSQSPRYKVAKRGQDVALRCDPISGHVSLFWYQQALGQGPEFLTYFQNEAQLDKSGLPSDRFFAERPEGSVSTLKIQRTQQEDSAVYLCASSLGVPGRALSYEQYFGPGTRLTVT.

The V and J genes are TRBV4-2 and TRBJ2-7; checking the TCRdb D call of TRBD2 is not possible without DNA. From germline, CDR1 is LGHNA and CDR2 YNFKEQ. The CDR3 loop spans 15 amino acids. CDR3: CASSQDTSGGVEQYF.